A selection of T cell receptor beta chains follows, all from one sample in a study of blood T cells in healthy people across ages. Via MiXCR, TCRdb re-called the 5' RACE reads, giving one row per CDR3 protein. The sample includes hundreds of thousands of distinct CDR3 sequences, over 20% seen only once; the top ten take roughly 3.6%. Sequences were obtained from blood. The receptors stem from a man between 65 and 85 years old in good health. Each CDR3 is given with its conserved first and last residue. The order of the fields is CDR3 DNA, CDR3 protein, V gene, D gene, J gene, clone size. The D gene is left open where the match is weak. Clone size appears in some rows only: once, few, many, or a class for an expanded clone.

TGTGCCAGCTCTACGGGGGCGGCTGATTCACCCCTCCACTTT | CASSTGAADSPLHF | TRBV12-3/TRBV12-4 | - | TRBJ1-6 | -
TGCGCCAGCAGCTCGATGAGTGGAAACACCATATATTTT | CASSSMSGNTIYF | TRBV5-1 | - | TRBJ1-3 | -
TGTGCCAGCAGTTCGGCACCGGGACTAGCGGGAGGGCTCCAAGAGACCCAGTACTTC | CASSSAPGLAGGLQETQYF | TRBV12-3/TRBV12-4 | TRBD2 | TRBJ2-5 | few
TGTGCCAGCAGCTTAGGGGAGACTTCTAGCGGGGGGGCTTCAGATACGCAGTATTTT | CASSLGETSSGGASDTQYF | TRBV7-9 | TRBD2 | TRBJ2-3 | -
TGTGCCAGCAGCTTCCCCGAGGGCAATCAGCCCCAGCATTTT | CASSFPEGNQPQHF | TRBV7-2 | - | TRBJ1-5 | -
TGCGCCAGCCAAATTAGGACAGGGAACACCGGGGAGCTGTTTTTT | CASQIRTGNTGELFF | TRBV4-1 | TRBD1 | TRBJ2-2 | -
TGTGCCAGCAGCCAAGTTCTGAGTTCTGGGGCCAACGTCCTGACTTTC | CASSQVLSSGANVLTF | TRBV14 | - | TRBJ2-6 | few
TGTGCTAGTGGTTTGGGAAACAGGGATACGCAGTATTTT | CASGLGNRDTQYF | TRBV12-5 | - | TRBJ2-3 | few
TGTGCCAGCAAGACTAGCGGGTTCCAAGAGACCCAGTACTTC | CASKTSGFQETQYF | TRBV28 | TRBD2 | TRBJ2-5 | many
TGTGCCACCTCAAGGGATCCCGGGGCCAACGTCCTGACTTTC | CATSRDPGANVLTF | TRBV15 | - | TRBJ2-6 | few
TGTGCCAGCAGTTTAGGGGGCGAAAGAGAAAAACTGTTTTTT | CASSLGGEREKLFF | TRBV28 | - | TRBJ1-4 | -
TGTGCCAGCAGCCCCCCCCGGGACCTCAGAGAAGCTTTCTTT | CASSPPRDLREAFF | TRBV7-2 | - | TRBJ1-1 | -
TGTGCCAGCAGTTTGGAGCAGCCCTACAACGAGCAGTACTTC | CASSLEQPYNEQYF | TRBV12-3/TRBV12-4 | - | TRBJ2-7 | -
TGTGCCAGCAGCATTGGAGGGGTGGGTCAGTATGGCTACACCTTC | CASSIGGVGQYGYTF | TRBV7-2 | - | TRBJ1-2 | -
TGCGCCAGCTATCTGGACAGTAGCTCCGTTTGGAATGAGCAGTTCTTC | CASYLDSSSVWNEQFF | TRBV5-1 | - | TRBJ2-1 | -
TGTGCCAGCAGCTTAGATCCTAGCGGTTACAATGAGCAGTTCTTC | CASSLDPSGYNEQFF | TRBV11-3 | TRBD2 | TRBJ2-1 | few
TGTGCCAGCAGTTTGCGGCAGACCCAAGAGACCCAGTACTTC | CASSLRQTQETQYF | TRBV12-3/TRBV12-4 | - | TRBJ2-5 | -
TGTGCCAGCAGCTTGGGTGTGGCAGGTGAAAAACTGTTTTTT | CASSLGVAGEKLFF | TRBV11-2 | - | TRBJ1-4 | -
TGCAGCGTTGAAGATCTTTGGGGGGTCTCCTACGAGCAGTACTTC | CSVEDLWGVSYEQYF | TRBV29-1 | - | TRBJ2-7 | -
TGTGCCAGCAGCGCTATATCAGGGGTCTCTGGAAACACCATATATTTT | CASSAISGVSGNTIYF | TRBV11-2 | - | TRBJ1-3 | -
TGTGCCAGCAAAATAACCCTTGGCGCCGGGACTAGCGTTAAGGACAATGAGCAGTTCTTC | CASKITLGAGTSVKDNEQFF | TRBV28 | TRBD2 | TRBJ2-1 | -
TGCGCCAGCAGCTTCGGACAGGGAAACATTCAGTACTTC | CASSFGQGNIQYF | TRBV5-1 | TRBD1 | TRBJ2-4 | many
TGCAGCGTTGACCCATGGGGGTACAATGAGCAGTTCTTC | CSVDPWGYNEQFF | TRBV29-1 | - | TRBJ2-1 | few
TGTGCCAGTACGGCCGCGGGGGGCTCCTACAATGAGCAGTTCTTC | CASTAAGGSYNEQFF | TRBV12-3/TRBV12-4 | TRBD2 | TRBJ2-1 | medium-sized
TGTGCCAGCAGTTCCCTGGCGGGGAGAAGCACAGATAGGCAGTATTTT | CASSSLAGRSTDRQYF | TRBV28 | - | TRBJ2-3 | -
TGTGCCAGCAGCTTAGCACTAATGGAGTATGGCTACACCTTC | CASSLALMEYGYTF | TRBV7-9 | - | TRBJ1-2 | -
TGTGCCAGCAGTGAAATGTCGACAGGGACGGGCGAGCAGTACTTC | CASSEMSTGTGEQYF | TRBV2 | TRBD1 | TRBJ2-7 | -
TGTGCCAGCAGCTTAGAACCGGGAGAGAGAAATGAGCAGTTCTTC | CASSLEPGERNEQFF | TRBV11-2 | - | TRBJ2-1 | few
TGCGCCAGCAGCTTGTCGGCTGGGACTGAAGCTTTCTTT | CASSLSAGTEAFF | TRBV5-1 | - | TRBJ1-1 | few
TGCAGCGTCGATAGGATGGCAGAGGAGACCCAGTACTTC | CSVDRMAEETQYF | TRBV29-1 | - | TRBJ2-5 | many
TGTGCCAGTAGTATTGGGGATAGGGCTTTCTTT | CASSIGDRAFF | TRBV19 | - | TRBJ1-1 | few
TGTGCCAGCAGTTTAACGGACTTCTATGGCTACACCTTC | CASSLTDFYGYTF | TRBV28 | - | TRBJ1-2 | -
TGCGCCAGCAGCCAGTGGACAGGGGATATAGAGACCCAGTACTTC | CASSQWTGDIETQYF | TRBV4-3 | TRBD1 | TRBJ2-5 | few
TGTGCCAGCAGCCCACATAGCTCTGGGGCCAACGTCCTGACTTTC | CASSPHSSGANVLTF | TRBV12-3/TRBV12-4 | - | TRBJ2-6 | -
TGTGCCAGCAGCCAAGACCTGAGCGGGGGAGAGACCCAGTACTTC | CASSQDLSGGETQYF | TRBV3-1 | TRBD2 | TRBJ2-5 | few
TGTGCCAGCAGTAGGACCGCGAAAGGGGCCAACGTCCTGACTTTC | CASSRTAKGANVLTF | TRBV6-2/TRBV6-3 | - | TRBJ2-6 | -
TGTGCCAGCAGCCAACCCCCTGGACTAGCGGGAGAAGTAAACCAGTACTTC | CASSQPPGLAGEVNQYF | TRBV3-1 | TRBD2 | TRBJ2-5 | -
TGTGCCAGCAGTTACTTGCCCGGGACAGGCCATCAGCCCCAGCATTTT | CASSYLPGTGHQPQHF | TRBV6-2/TRBV6-3 | TRBD1 | TRBJ1-5 | -
TGCGCCAGCAGCCCCGGGACAGGGCTTACCTACGAGCAGTACTTC | CASSPGTGLTYEQYF | TRBV5-1 | TRBD1 | TRBJ2-7 | -
TGTGCCAGCAGTTTACCCCGGGGCTACGAGCAGTACTTC | CASSLPRGYEQYF | TRBV28 | - | TRBJ2-7 | once
TGTGCCAGCAGGGACGGCGGGGTATTAGAGACCCAGTACTTC | CASRDGGVLETQYF | TRBV12-3/TRBV12-4 | - | TRBJ2-5 | many
TGTGCCAGCAGTTTAGCAGGGTTCGATGGCTACACCTTC | CASSLAGFDGYTF | TRBV27 | - | TRBJ1-2 | -
TGCAGTGCTAGAGAGCAGGGTCCAGGGGATACGCAGTATTTT | CSAREQGPGDTQYF | TRBV20-1 | - | TRBJ2-3 | many
TGTGCCAGCAGCCTTGAAGGGGGGGCGAACAATGAGCAGTTCTTC | CASSLEGGANNEQFF | TRBV5-6 | - | TRBJ2-1 | few
TGTGCCAGCAGTTTCCGGCGGGGCCTAAACAATGAGCAGTTCTTC | CASSFRRGLNNEQFF | TRBV27 | - | TRBJ2-1 | -
TGTGCCAGCAGTGGGGGGTCATTGACAGATACGCAGTATTTT | CASSGGSLTDTQYF | TRBV28 | - | TRBJ2-3 | many
TGTGCCAGCAGCCTCGGACAGGGGCTCGAGCAGTACTTC | CASSLGQGLEQYF | TRBV7-2 | TRBD1 | TRBJ2-7 | -
TGTGCCAGCAGGACTGCGGGCAGTTCCTACGAGCAGTACTTC | CASRTAGSSYEQYF | TRBV6-1 | - | TRBJ2-7 | -
TGTGCCAGCAGCGAACGGGCGGGTACGGAGACCCAGTACTTC | CASSERAGTETQYF | TRBV7-3 | - | TRBJ2-5 | -